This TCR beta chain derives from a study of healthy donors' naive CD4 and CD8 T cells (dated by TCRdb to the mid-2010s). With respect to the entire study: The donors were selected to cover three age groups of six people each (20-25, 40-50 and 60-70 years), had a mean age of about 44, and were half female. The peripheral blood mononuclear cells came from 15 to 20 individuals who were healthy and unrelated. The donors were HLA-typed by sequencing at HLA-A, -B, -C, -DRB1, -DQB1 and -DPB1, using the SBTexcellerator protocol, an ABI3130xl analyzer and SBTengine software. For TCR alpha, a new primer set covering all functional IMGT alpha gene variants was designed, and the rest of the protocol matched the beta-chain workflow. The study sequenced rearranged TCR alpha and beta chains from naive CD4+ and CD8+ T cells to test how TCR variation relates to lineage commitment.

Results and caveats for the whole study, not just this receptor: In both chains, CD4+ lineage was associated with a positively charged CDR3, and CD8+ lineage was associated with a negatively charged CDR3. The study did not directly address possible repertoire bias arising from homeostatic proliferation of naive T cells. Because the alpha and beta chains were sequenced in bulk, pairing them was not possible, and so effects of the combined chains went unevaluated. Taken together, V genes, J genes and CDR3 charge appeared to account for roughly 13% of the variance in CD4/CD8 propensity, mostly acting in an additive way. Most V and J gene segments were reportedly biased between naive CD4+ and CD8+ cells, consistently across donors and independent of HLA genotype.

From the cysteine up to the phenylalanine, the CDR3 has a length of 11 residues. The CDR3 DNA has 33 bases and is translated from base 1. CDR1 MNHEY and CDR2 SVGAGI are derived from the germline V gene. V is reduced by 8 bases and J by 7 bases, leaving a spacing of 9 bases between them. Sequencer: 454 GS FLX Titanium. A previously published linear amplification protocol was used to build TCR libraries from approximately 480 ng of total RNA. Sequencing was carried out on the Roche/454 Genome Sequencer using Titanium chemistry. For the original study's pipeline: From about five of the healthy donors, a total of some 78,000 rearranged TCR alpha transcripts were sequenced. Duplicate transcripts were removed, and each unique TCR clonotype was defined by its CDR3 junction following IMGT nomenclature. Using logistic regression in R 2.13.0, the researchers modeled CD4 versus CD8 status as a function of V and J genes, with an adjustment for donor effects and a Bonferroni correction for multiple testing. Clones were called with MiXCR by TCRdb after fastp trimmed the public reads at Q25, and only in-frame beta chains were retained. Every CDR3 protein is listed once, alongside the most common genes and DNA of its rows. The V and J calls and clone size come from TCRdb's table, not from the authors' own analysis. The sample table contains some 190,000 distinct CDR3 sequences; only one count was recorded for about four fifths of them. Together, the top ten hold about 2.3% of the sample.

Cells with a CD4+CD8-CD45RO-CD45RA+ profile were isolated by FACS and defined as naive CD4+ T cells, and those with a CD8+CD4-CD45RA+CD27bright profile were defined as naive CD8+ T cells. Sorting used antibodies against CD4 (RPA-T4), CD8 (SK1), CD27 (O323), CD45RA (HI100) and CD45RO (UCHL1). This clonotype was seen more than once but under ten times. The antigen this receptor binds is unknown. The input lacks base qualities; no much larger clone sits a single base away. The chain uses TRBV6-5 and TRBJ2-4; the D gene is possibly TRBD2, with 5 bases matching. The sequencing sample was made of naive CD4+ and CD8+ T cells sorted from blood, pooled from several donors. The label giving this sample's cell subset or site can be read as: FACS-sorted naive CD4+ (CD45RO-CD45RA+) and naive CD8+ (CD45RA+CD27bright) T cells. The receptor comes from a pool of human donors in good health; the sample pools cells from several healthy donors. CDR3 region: CASRRGNIQYF. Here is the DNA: TGTGCCAGCCGGCGAGGGAACATTCAGTACTTC.